One and the same sample provided the 4 T cell receptor beta chains below, sequenced in a study of T-cell reconstitution after alpha-beta-depleted transplantation in children. Unique molecular identifiers were built into the TCRbeta library. MiXCR, run by TCRdb on the PCR reads, gives a single entry per CDR3 protein. This repertoire shows 100,000 or so distinct CDR3 sequences, 4.5% to 7.5% found once; its top ten account for about 6%. Sequences were derived from PBMCs, mostly from graft donor cells, sampled 60 days after TCRalphabeta/CD19-depleted stem cell transplant. Receptor source: a female patient aged 2-9 years who had a stem cell transplant for Fanconi anemia, so the T cells may come from the graft donor.

J is TRBJ2-1 and V is TRBV5-8; 8 bases are shared with TRBD2. The CDR3 runs 15 residues. The trim removed 1 base at V and 3 bases at J, leaving 3 bases unmatched. Germline CDR1 and CDR2: SGHTS and YDEGEE. The CDR3 loop reads CASSLRGGIYNEQFF. The CDR3 coding sequence is TGTGCCAGCAGCTTGCGGGGGGGGATCTACAATGAGCAGTTCTTC.

This clonotype was observed many times. This rearrangement joins TRBV6-1 to TRBJ2-5, with TRBD1 identical over 7 bases. Germline V gene data show CDR1 as MNHNS and CDR2 as SASEGT. V trimming: 5 bases; J trimming: 3 bases; junction bases outside the gene matches: 6. This CDR3 has 14 amino acids. In DNA, the CDR3 is TGTGCCAGCAGTCAACAGGGGCCTGAAGAGACCCAGTACTTC. Its translation: CASSQQGPEETQYF.

This clonotype was seen once. V and J are TRBV3-1 and TRBJ2-3, with D maybe TRBD1 (6 bases). This CDR3 spans 15 amino acids. Germline CDR1 reads LGHDT; CDR2 reads YNNKEL (reference sequence). Trimming shortened V by 0 bases and J by 2 bases, and 9 bases separated the two germline ends. CDR3 DNA: TGTGCCAGCAGCCAAGACCCAGGGGCCACAGATACGCAGTATTTT. This codes for CASSQDPGATDTQYF.

This clonotype was seen ten or more times. The chain joins TRBV5-1 to TRBJ2-7; 8 bases map to TRBD2. The CDR3 loop spans 18 amino acids. Germline V CDR1 and CDR2: SGHRS, YFSETQ. The J segment lost 2 bases and the V segment lost 1 base, leaving 14 bases of the junction unmatched. The CDR3 DNA reads TGCGCCAGCAGCTTGAATATGGGTGGAGCGGGAGCCCCCTACGAGCAGTACTTC. The encoded protein is CASSLNMGGAGAPYEQYF.